The 31 T cell receptor beta chains presented below share a single source sample, sequenced in a study of blood T cells in healthy people across ages (dated by TCRdb to the mid-2010s). Library preparation was by 5' RACE. The sequencer was an Illumina HiSeq 2500. A second PCR of about 7 to 12 cycles was performed with a sample-barcoded 5' primer and a J-beta primer mix. TCRdb trimmed public reads at Q25 via fastp, called clones via MiXCR and kept in-frame beta chains. Every distinct CDR3 protein forms one entry, paired with its most common genes and DNA. The sample profile shows 1.5 million to 2 million distinct CDR3 sequences; 40% to 55% of them were found once. Less than 2.5% of the sample comes from the top ten. Material for sequencing was blood. These receptors came from a woman aged 40 to 50 in good health.

The chain couples TRBV20-1 to TRBJ1-5; TRBD1 matches 7 bases. The J segment lost 6 bases and the V segment lost 3 bases, leaving 8 bases of the junction unmatched. The CDR3 totals 14 residues. The germline CDR1 and CDR2 sequences are DFQATT and SNEGSKA (reference sequence). The CDR3, as DNA: TGCAGTGCTAGTCGACAGGGAAGGGGTCAGCCCCAGCATTTT. As protein: CSASRQGRGQPQHF.

As regards this clonotype: A far larger clone lies a single base away; this is likely a read error. This chain connects TRBV12-3 or TRBV12-4 to TRBJ2-3; D is undetermined. This CDR3 has 12 amino acids. Here the CDR3 DNA reads TGTGCCAGCAGATTAGGGTCAGATACGCAGTATTTT. Translating it yields CASRLGSDTQYF.

This chain joins TRBV5-1 and TRBJ2-1, with TRBD2 matching over 9 bases. J gave up 7 bases and V 3 bases, and 5 bases lay outside the gene matches. The CDR3 covers 14 residues. CDR1 is SGHRS, CDR2 YFSETQ, per germline. The CDR3 DNA is TGCGCCAGCAGCTCCGGGACTAGCCGTAATGAGCAGTTCTTC. It translates to CASSSGTSRNEQFF.

This clonotype has a handful of counts. The chain joins TRBV7-2 to TRBJ1-2; 8 bases agree with TRBD1. The CDR3 has 15 residues. Germline V gene lookup returns CDR1 SGHTA and CDR2 FQGNSA. With V trimmed by 0 bases and J by 4 bases, 4 bases remained unmatched. CDR3 residues: CASSLAWTGSYGYTF. CDR3 DNA: TGTGCCAGCAGCTTAGCGTGGACAGGGAGCTATGGCTACACCTTC.

This rearrangement joins TRBV7-2 to TRBJ2-3; D might be TRBD1 or TRBD2, each matching 6 bases. Trimming left V 4 bases short and J 1 base short, with 18 bases between. The V gene's germline CDR1 is SGHTA and CDR2 FQGNSA. The CDR3 covers 17 residues. CDR3 bases: TGTGCCAGCAGCTCCACGCACCGGGGGCGCGGCACAGATACGCAGTATTTT. As protein: CASSSTHRGRGTDTQYF.

This clonotype was recorded a few times. The V and J genes are TRBV6-2 or TRBV6-3 and TRBJ2-7; D is unresolved. In germline, CDR1 is MNHEY, CDR2 SVGEGT. V was shortened by 4 bases and J by 6 bases, with 19 bases between the two germline ends. This CDR3 is 15 amino acids long. The CDR3 protein is CASSFRAAHRPEQYF. CDR3 DNA: TGTGCCAGCAGTTTCCGGGCCGCCCACCGTCCCGAGCAGTACTTC.

The chain joins TRBV20-1 to TRBJ2-1; 8 bases are a match to TRBD2. Germline V CDR1 and CDR2: DFQATT, SNEGSKA (reference sequence). V lost 5 bases to trimming and J lost 4 bases; unmatched junction nucleotides: 10. This CDR3 region has 15 residues. The CDR3 nucleotides are TGCAGTGCTCGGTCCGTGCCGGGGGGGTACAATGAGCAGTTCTTC. It translates to CSARSVPGGYNEQFF.

To note about this clonotype: One junction end does not reproduce the germline sequence, and a read error may be involved. V usage is TRBV7-2 and J usage is TRBJ2-3, with 7 bases lining up with TRBD2. The CDR3 contains 13 residues. Looked up from germline, CDR1 is SGHTA and CDR2 is FQGNSA. The CDR3 loop reads CASRGGGTDMQYF. The CDR3 region has the DNA TGTGCCAGCAGAGGCGGGGGAACAGATATGCAGTATTTT.

This chain connects TRBV20-1 to TRBJ2-1; 8 bases fit TRBD1. CDR3 length: 15 residues. CDR1 is DFQATT and CDR2 is SNEGSKA in the germline V gene (reference sequence). The V gene end was trimmed by 1 base and the J gene end by 3 bases; junction bases not matched to a gene: 5. The CDR3 sequence is CSARALTGVYNEQFF. For the CDR3, the DNA is TGCAGTGCTAGAGCATTGACAGGGGTCTACAATGAGCAGTTCTTC.

The chain carries TRBV29-1 and TRBJ2-5; 14 nucleotides agree with TRBD2. This CDR3 has 12 residues. J was trimmed by 11 bases and V by 7 bases; bases with no gene match: 6. Looked up from germline, CDR1 is SQVTM and CDR2 is ANQGSEA. CDR3 coding DNA: TGCAGCGGGGGACTAGCGGGGGATGAGCAGTACTTC. It translates to CSGGLAGDEQYF.

The rearrangement joins TRBV10-3 to TRBJ2-3; 8 bases are shared with TRBD2. The CDR3 consists of 13 residues. J was trimmed by 6 bases and V by 5 bases; bases with no gene match: 4. CDR1 ENHRY and CDR2 SYGVKD come from the germline V gene. For the CDR3, the DNA is TGTGCCATCAGTAGCGGGGGAGGGGATACGCAGTATTTT. This encodes CAISSGGGDTQYF.

There are a few counts of this clonotype. V gene TRBV4-2 combines with J gene TRBJ2-1; D is uncertain. The CDR3 spans 14 residues. Trimming took off 0 bases at V and 9 bases at J, with 12 bases between the two ends. CDR1 and CDR2 from the germline V gene are LGHNA and YNFKEQ. The CDR3 region has the DNA TGTGCCAGCAGCCAAGATCCCCTAGATTCTGAGCAGTTCTTC. The encoded protein is CASSQDPLDSEQFF.

This sequence joins TRBV2 and TRBJ2-1, with 8 nucleotides matching TRBD2. V lost 0 bases to trimming and J lost 6 bases; unmatched junction nucleotides: 10. Germline assignment: CDR1 SNHLY and CDR2 FYNNEI. The CDR3 extends over 17 amino acids. The CDR3 here is CASSEARTGGPLNEQFF. The CDR3 DNA sequence: TGTGCCAGCAGTGAAGCGCGGACGGGGGGGCCCCTCAATGAGCAGTTCTTC. Together with reference TRBV2 and TRBJ2-1, the CDR3 gives the full variable domain: EPEVTQTPSHQVTQMGQEVILRCVPISNHLYFYWYRQILGQKVEFLVSFYNNEISEKSEIFDDQFSVERPDGSNFTLKIRSTKLEDSAMYFCASSEARTGGPLNEQFFGPGTRLTVL.

This clonotype has more than one count but fewer than ten. The V call is TRBV28, the J call TRBJ1-2; D uncertain. Germline V lookup: CDR1 MDHEN, CDR2 SYDVKM. The CDR3 is made up of 11 amino acids. V was clipped by 8 bases and J by 4 bases, with 8 bases between them. The CDR3 DNA is TGTGCCAGCGGAAAAAGCTATGGCTACACCTTC. It specifies CASGKSYGYTF.

This clonotype was counted a few times. The V gene is TRBV20-1, the J gene TRBJ1-5, with 8 bases that match TRBD1. V gave up 2 bases and J gave up 6 bases; unmatched junction bases: 6. The CDR3 runs to 14 residues. The germline V gene encodes CDR1 DFQATT and CDR2 SNEGSKA (reference sequence). The CDR3 loop reads CSARSGQGGQPQHF. CDR3 nucleotides: TGCAGTGCTAGAAGCGGACAGGGAGGTCAGCCCCAGCATTTT.

V gene TRBV4-1 combines with J gene TRBJ2-7; D possibly uses TRBD1 or TRBD2 (5 bases each). V lost 1 base and J lost 7, with 17 bases in between. The CDR3 is made up of 15 amino acids. CDR1 is MGHRA, CDR2 YSYEKL, per germline. The CDR3 reads CASSQVGVSYNEQYF. The CDR3 nucleotides read TGCGCCAGCAGCCAAGTGGGGGTGTCCTACAATGAGCAGTACTTC.

The V and J genes are TRBV20-1 and TRBJ2-1; TRBD1 might be the D (5 bases). Trimming took 4 bases from V and 5 from J, leaving 15 bases between them. The CDR3 sequence is 14 residues long. Germline lookup yields CDR1 DFQATT and CDR2 SNEGSKA (reference sequence). The CDR3 sequence: CSATQKGSNNEQFF. As DNA, the CDR3 is TGCAGTGCTACCCAGAAGGGGTCGAACAATGAGCAGTTCTTC.

Points on this clonotype: The junction departs from germline at one end; a sequencing error may be responsible. The chain joins TRBV5-1 to TRBJ2-5; 9 bases are shared with TRBD2. CDR3 length: 13 amino acids. CDR1 is SGHRS, CDR2 YFSETQ, per germline. This CDR3 reads CASGGIVQETQYF. The DNA of the CDR3 is TGTGCCAGCGGGGGGATAGTTCAAGAGACCCAGTACTTC.

This clonotype has only a few counts. This sequence joins TRBV29-1 and TRBJ2-3; possible D gene TRBD1, 8 bases. The CDR3 runs 18 residues. V gave up 4 bases and J gave up 2 bases, with 25 bases separating them. Germline lookup yields CDR1 SQVTM and CDR2 ANQGSEA. CDR3 sequence: CSVVRGGTDRGVTDTQYF. The CDR3 region has the DNA TGCAGCGTTGTTCGCGGGGGAACCGACAGGGGCGTCACAGATACGCAGTATTTT.

This clonotype was picked up many times. This rearrangement joins TRBV9 to TRBJ2-7; D possibly corresponds to TRBD2 (5 bases). The CDR3 contains 13 residues. Trimming removed 0 bases at V and 4 bases at J, with 8 bases between. Per germline, CDR1 SGDLS and CDR2 YYNGEE. The CDR3 protein is CASSVGTSYEQYF. The CDR3 DNA reads TGTGCCAGCAGCGTAGGGACTTCTTACGAGCAGTACTTC.

The rearrangement links TRBV3-1 to TRBJ2-3; D is uncertain. Trimming shortened V by 1 base and J by 4 bases, and 15 bases separated the two germline ends. This CDR3 spans 16 amino acids. Per germline, CDR1 LGHDT and CDR2 YNNKEL (reference sequence). The CDR3 reads CASSQVSGSPSDTQYF. For the CDR3, the DNA is TGTGCCAGCAGCCAAGTGAGTGGTTCCCCCTCAGATACGCAGTATTTT.

The gene calls are TRBV6-5 and TRBJ1-2; the match to TRBD1 covers 12 bases. Per germline, CDR1 MNHEY and CDR2 SVGAGI. Germline trimming cut 6 bases from V and 8 bases from J; bases unmatched to any gene: 7. The CDR3 spans 14 residues. The DNA of the CDR3 is TGTGCCAGCAGGATACCGGGACAGGGGGCCGGCTACACCTTC. Its translation is CASRIPGQGAGYTF.

The chain employs TRBV20-1 and TRBJ2-3, with D maybe TRBD1 (5 bases). The CDR3 sequence is 14 residues long. V shed 4 bases and J shed 0 bases, with 11 bases lying between them. Germline V gives CDR1 DFQATT, CDR2 SNEGSKA (reference sequence). CDR3 residues: CSAIQDKSTDTQYF. CDR3 coding DNA: TGCAGTGCTATCCAGGACAAGAGCACAGATACGCAGTATTTT.

V gene TRBV11-2 combines with J gene TRBJ2-1; TRBD2 aligns across 11 bases. The CDR3 loop spans 17 amino acids. Germline V CDR1 and CDR2: SGHAT, FQNNGV. V gave up 5 bases and J gave up 3 bases; unmatched junction bases: 9. The DNA for the CDR3 is TGTGCCAGCAGCGCCCCCCCCGGGACTAGCGGCTACAATGAGCAGTTCTTC. Translating it yields CASSAPPGTSGYNEQFF.

CDR3 loop: CASNSLERGGTDTQYF. DNA for the CDR3: TGTGCCAGCAACTCACTTGAGCGGGGGGGTACAGATACGCAGTATTTT. The V gene is TRBV6-6, the J gene TRBJ2-3, with 10 bases aligning to TRBD2. Germline CDR1 reads MNHNY; CDR2 reads SVGAGI (reference sequence). This CDR3 contains 16 residues. V lost 7 bases and J lost 3; bases outside the gene matches: 10.

This chain joins TRBV20-1 and TRBJ2-5; 8 positions agree with TRBD2. The end of the DNA fits TRBJ2-7 better, so the J call may be wrong. Germline V lookup: CDR1 DFQATT, CDR2 SNEGSKA (reference sequence). There are 14 residues in the CDR3. Written as DNA, the CDR3 is TGCAGTGCCCGCCTAGGCGGGGGGCCGAGCGAGCAGTACTTC. The encoded protein is CSARLGGGPSEQYF.

The chain combines TRBV20-1 with TRBJ1-2; D is uncertain. Trimming cost V 5 bases and J 4 bases, with 11 bases left between them. The germline V gene encodes CDR1 DFQATT and CDR2 SNEGSKA (reference sequence). The CDR3 runs to 12 residues. Here the CDR3 DNA reads TGCAGTGCTCCCACCCTAGGCTATGGCTACACCTTC. This codes for CSAPTLGYGYTF.

This clonotype was picked up a small number of times. In DNA, the CDR3 is TGTGCCAGCAGCCCGAGGACTAGCGGGAGTTCCTACGAGCAGTACTTC. Protein: CASSPRTSGSSYEQYF. The rearrangement joins TRBV9 to TRBJ2-7, with TRBD2 matching over 13 bases. The V gene's germline CDR1 is SGDLS and CDR2 YYNGEE. With V trimmed by 4 bases and J by 1 base, 5 bases remained unmatched. The CDR3 loop spans 16 amino acids.

The genes are TRBV20-1 and TRBJ2-1; a weak D match, TRBD2 (6 bases). This CDR3 region has 11 residues. Per germline, CDR1 DFQATT and CDR2 SNEGSKA (reference sequence). V was shortened by 2 bases and J by 9 bases, with 8 bases between the two germline ends. CDR3 region: CSARLAIEQFF. The CDR3 coding sequence is TGCAGTGCTAGACTAGCGATTGAGCAGTTCTTC.

This clonotype was detected once. The V and J genes are TRBV3-1 and TRBJ2-5, with 8 bases that match TRBD2. The CDR3 has 17 amino acids. V dropped 2 bases and J dropped 5; count of bases not matched to a gene: 13. The germline V gene encodes CDR1 LGHDT and CDR2 YNNKEL (reference sequence). DNA for the CDR3: TGTGCCAGCAGCCAATATTCAACCGGGACTAGTTACGAGACCCAGTACTTC. Residues: CASSQYSTGTSYETQYF.

The chain joins TRBV27 to TRBJ1-5, with 7 bases lining up with TRBD1. The CDR3 extends over 15 amino acids. Germline V gene lookup returns CDR1 MNHEY and CDR2 SMNVEV (reference sequence). J was trimmed by 7 bases and V by 5 bases; bases with no gene match: 11. The CDR3 nucleotides are TGTGCCAGCAGTAAAAGACAGGGAAGTAAACAGCCCCAGCATTTT. Translated: CASSKRQGSKQPQHF.